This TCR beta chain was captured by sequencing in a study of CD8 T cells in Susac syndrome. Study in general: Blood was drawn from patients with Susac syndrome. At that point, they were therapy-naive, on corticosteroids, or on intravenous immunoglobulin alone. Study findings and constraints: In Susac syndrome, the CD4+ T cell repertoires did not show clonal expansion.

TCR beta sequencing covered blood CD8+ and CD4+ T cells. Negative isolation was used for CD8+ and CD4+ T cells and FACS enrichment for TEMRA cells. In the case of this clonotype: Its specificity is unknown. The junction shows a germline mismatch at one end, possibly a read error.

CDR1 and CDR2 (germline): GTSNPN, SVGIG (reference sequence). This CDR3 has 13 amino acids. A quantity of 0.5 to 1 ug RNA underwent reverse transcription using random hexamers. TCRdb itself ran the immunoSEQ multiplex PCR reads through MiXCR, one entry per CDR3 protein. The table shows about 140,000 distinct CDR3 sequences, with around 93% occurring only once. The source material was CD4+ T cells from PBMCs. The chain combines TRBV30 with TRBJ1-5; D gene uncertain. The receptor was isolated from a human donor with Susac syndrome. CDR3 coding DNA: TGTACCTGGAGTGTAGGACCCAATCAGCCCCAGCATTTT. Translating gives CTWSVGPNQPQHF. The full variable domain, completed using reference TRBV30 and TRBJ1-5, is SQTIHQWPATLVQPVGSPLSLECTVEGTSNPNLYWYRQAAGRGLQLLFYSVGIGQISSEVPQNLSASRPQDRQFILSSKKLLLSDSGFYLCTWSVGPNQPQHFGDGTRLSIL.